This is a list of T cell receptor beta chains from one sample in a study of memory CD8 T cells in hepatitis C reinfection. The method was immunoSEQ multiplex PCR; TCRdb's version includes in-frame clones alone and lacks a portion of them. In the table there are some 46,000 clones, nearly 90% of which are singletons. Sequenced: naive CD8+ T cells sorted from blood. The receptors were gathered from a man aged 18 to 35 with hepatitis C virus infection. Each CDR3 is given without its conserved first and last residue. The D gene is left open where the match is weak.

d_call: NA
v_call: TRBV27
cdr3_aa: ASSLGGEQY

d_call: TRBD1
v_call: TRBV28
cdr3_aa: ASSSNRGLYNEQF

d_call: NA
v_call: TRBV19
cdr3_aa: ASSIRQAYQPQH

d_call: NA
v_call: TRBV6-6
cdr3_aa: ASSDQVLTNYGYT

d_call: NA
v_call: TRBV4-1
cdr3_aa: ASSYRAGLNTEAF

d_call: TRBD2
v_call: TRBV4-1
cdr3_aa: ASSKKAGLSSYNEQF

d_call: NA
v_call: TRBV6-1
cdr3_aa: ASSVLQGIYEQF

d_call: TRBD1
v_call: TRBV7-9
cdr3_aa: ASSEGQGFNEQF

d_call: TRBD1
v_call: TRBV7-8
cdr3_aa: ASSFYGTGTQQPQH

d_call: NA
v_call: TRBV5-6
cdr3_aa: ASSHYAGDSGANVLT

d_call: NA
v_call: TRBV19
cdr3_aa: ASSKEILLSNQPQH

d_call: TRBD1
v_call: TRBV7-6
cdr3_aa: ASSLTGRRDTQY

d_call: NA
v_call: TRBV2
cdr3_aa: ASSEDASTMYNSPLH

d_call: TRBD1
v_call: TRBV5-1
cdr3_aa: ASSLGQGASYEQY

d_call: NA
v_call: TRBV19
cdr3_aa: ASSMTQLQETQY

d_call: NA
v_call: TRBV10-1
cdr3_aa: ASTPSRSHEQY

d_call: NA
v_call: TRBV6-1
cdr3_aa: ASSDWGEFYGYT

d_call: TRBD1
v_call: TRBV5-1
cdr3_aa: ASSFSQGAGGSNEQF

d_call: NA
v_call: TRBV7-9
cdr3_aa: ASSLGKGSEAF

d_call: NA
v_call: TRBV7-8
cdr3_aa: ASSLDPGQPQH

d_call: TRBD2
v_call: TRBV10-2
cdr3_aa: ASSELEAQRGYNEQF

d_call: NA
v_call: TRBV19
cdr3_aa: ASSIWGGGDTEAF

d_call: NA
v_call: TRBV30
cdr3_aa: AWSGTGGTDTQY

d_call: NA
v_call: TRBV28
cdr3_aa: ASSLAGDNEQF

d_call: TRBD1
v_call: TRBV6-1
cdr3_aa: ASSKQGARGQPQH

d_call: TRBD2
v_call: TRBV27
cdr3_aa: ASSTTSGGYEQY

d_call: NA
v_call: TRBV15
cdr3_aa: ATSTPGGIQY

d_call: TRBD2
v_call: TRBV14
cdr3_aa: ASSQELGLAGKETQY

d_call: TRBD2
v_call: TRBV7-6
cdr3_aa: ASSSNSGEAGELF

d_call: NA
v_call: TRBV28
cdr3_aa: ASTWRGFDEQY

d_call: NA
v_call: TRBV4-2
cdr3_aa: ASSPRPLSYEQY

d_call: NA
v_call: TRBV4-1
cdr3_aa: ASNQDGRDRYEQY

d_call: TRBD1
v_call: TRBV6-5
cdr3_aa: ASRPGTGNGYT

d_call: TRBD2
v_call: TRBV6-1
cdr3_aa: ASSYGLAEETQY

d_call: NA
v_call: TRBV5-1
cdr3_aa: ASSLEGTDILGFNEQF

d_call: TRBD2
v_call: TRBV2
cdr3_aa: ASSGGGLRTSAGGEQF

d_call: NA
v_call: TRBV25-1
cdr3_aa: ASSHGEGTEAF

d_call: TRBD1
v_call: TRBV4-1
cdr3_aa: ASSQPMDRENTGELF

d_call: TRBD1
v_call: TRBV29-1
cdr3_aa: SVIPRGQGEKLF

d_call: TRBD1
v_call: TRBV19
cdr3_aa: ASTQTGGSNQPQH

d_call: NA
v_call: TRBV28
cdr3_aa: ASSLGVSTGNEQF

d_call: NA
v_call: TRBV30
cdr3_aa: ACSTSGYTDTQY

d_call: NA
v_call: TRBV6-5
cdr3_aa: ASSPGQGLPYEQY

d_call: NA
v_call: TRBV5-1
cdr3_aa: ASSLGTGQYNSPLH

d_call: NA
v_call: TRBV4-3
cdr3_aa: ASSQDPGFPYGYT

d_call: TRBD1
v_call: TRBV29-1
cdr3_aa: SVEEGTGSEKLF

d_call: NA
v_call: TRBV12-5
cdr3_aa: ASVPGGDGHQPQH

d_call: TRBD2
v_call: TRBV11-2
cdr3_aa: ASSSPPAGSTDTQY

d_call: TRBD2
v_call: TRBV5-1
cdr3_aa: ASSSGTSGVAKNIQY

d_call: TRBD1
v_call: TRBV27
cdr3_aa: ASSPGTEYRNQPQH

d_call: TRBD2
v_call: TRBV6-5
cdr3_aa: ASSYSRAGGFYEQY

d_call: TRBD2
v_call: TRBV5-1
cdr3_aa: ASSWGTSGGSTDTQY

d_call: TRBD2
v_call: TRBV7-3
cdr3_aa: ASSLSPGGRNEQF

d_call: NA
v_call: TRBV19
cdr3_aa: ASVDSQETQY